This is a list of T cell receptor beta chains from one sample in a study of cytomegalovirus exposure and HLA in healthy donors. Sequenced by immunoSEQ multiplex PCR; TCRdb stores in-frame clones only, minus some. The sample lists 150,000 to 180,000 clones; roughly 70% were seen once. Source material: PBMCs. The receptors were sampled from a man aged 30-40 years in good health and CMV-seronegative. The CDR3 runs from the conserved cysteine through the conserved F or W. Each record gives: D gene, J gene, V gene, clone size, CDR3 DNA, CDR3 protein. The D gene is left open where the match is weak. Not all rows give a size; the values are once, few, many and, for expanded clones, a class.

NA TRBJ2-1 TRBV15 NA TGTGCCACCGGGGCTAACAGGGACAAGCAGTTCTTC CATGANRDKQFF
NA TRBJ1-5 TRBV9 once TGTGCCAGCAGCGCTGGGTCCGCGGGTCAGCCCCAGCATTTT CASSAGSAGQPQHF
TRBD2 TRBJ2-7 TRBV5-4 once TGTGCCAGCAGCTTGATGGGGAGGGAAGAGCAGTACTTC CASSLMGREEQYF
TRBD2 TRBJ2-1 TRBV6-1 once TGTGCCAGCAGTGTGGGACTATCGAACAATGAGCAGTTCTTC CASSVGLSNNEQFF
TRBD1 TRBJ2-1 TRBV7-3 NA TGTGCCAGCAGCTTAATCAGGACAGGGTATAATGAGCAGTTCTTC CASSLIRTGYNEQFF
NA TRBJ2-7 TRBV5-5 few TGTGCCAGCAGCTTGGGCAGGGCAGCCTACGAGCAGTACTTC CASSLGRAAYEQYF
TRBD1 TRBJ2-7 TRBV5-8 NA TGTGCCAGCAGTACCCCCGATCCGGGACAGATGGAAAGCTTCTACGAGCAGTACTTC CASSTPDPGQMESFYEQYF
TRBD2 TRBJ2-3 TRBV15 NA TGTGCCACCAGCAGTAGCGGGGGGAGCACAGATACGCAGTATTTT CATSSSGGSTDTQYF
TRBD2 TRBJ2-7 TRBV2 few TGTGCCAGCAGTGCAGAGCGGGGGAACTACGAGCAGTACTTC CASSAERGNYEQYF
NA TRBJ2-3 TRBV19 NA TGTGCCAGTAGCCCTGAGGGGGGGGCCCGGGGAGATACGCAGTATTTT CASSPEGGARGDTQYF
TRBD2 TRBJ2-5 TRBV5-4 NA TGTGCCAGCAGCTTGACTAGCGGGGGGAGGGAGACCCAGTACTTC CASSLTSGGRETQYF
NA TRBJ1-1 TRBV2 NA TGTGCCAGCAGCCAGGAGGGCGGCACTGAAGCTTTCTTT CASSQEGGTEAFF
NA TRBJ1-6 TRBV7-2 NA TGTGCCAGCAGCCTGATTTCACAGATATACTCCTATAATTCACCCCTCCACTTT CASSLISQIYSYNSPLHF
NA TRBJ1-5 TRBV27 NA TGTGCCAGCAGTTTATCTTCAGGGTGGGATCAGCCCCAGCATTTT CASSLSSGWDQPQHF
TRBD1 TRBJ1-2 TRBV15 NA TGTGCCACCAGCAGGGGCGGGACAGGGGACTATGGCTACACCTTC CATSRGGTGDYGYTF
NA TRBJ1-2 TRBV2 NA TGTGCCAGCAGTGCCGGAGATGGCTACACCTTC CASSAGDGYTF
NA TRBJ1-5 TRBV7-2 NA TGTGCCAGCAGCGCTTCAGGGAATCAGCCCCAGCATTTT CASSASGNQPQHF
NA TRBJ2-3 TRBV18 NA TGTGCCAGCTCACTCGCAGGGGATTCAGATACGCAGTATTTT CASSLAGDSDTQYF
TRBD1 TRBJ2-7 TRBV27 NA TGTGCCAGCAGGGACGGACAGGGGTCCTACGAGCAGTACTTC CASRDGQGSYEQYF
NA TRBJ1-1 TRBV4-3 NA TGCGCCGGCAGCCAGACCGGGACAACTGCTTTAGAAGCTTTCTTT CAGSQTGTTALEAFF
TRBD1 TRBJ2-7 TRBV30 NA TGTGCCTGGAGTTCTGGGACAGGGGGGGGATACGAGCAGTACTTC CAWSSGTGGGYEQYF
TRBD1 TRBJ1-3 TRBV29-1 NA TGCAGCGTTGATGAGGGGGCGAGTAGGAACACCATATATTTT CSVDEGASRNTIYF
TRBD2 TRBJ2-1 TRBV19 NA TGTGCCAGTAGACAACTAGCGGGGGGCCCCTACAATGAGCAGTTCTTC CASRQLAGGPYNEQFF
NA TRBJ1-1 TRBV5-4 NA TGTGCCAGCAGCCGGGGGGGGGCTGGTGAAGCTTTCTTT CASSRGGAGEAFF
TRBD2 TRBJ2-3 TRBV7-9 NA TGTGCCAGCAGCACCGGACTAGCGGGGGCCCCTAGCACAGATACGCAGTATTTT CASSTGLAGAPSTDTQYF
NA TRBJ2-7 TRBV23-1 few TGCGCCAGCAGTCATGCAAAGCTGCCCCCCTACGAGCAGTACTTC CASSHAKLPPYEQYF
NA TRBJ1-2 TRBV4-3 NA TGCGCCAGCAGCCAAGATGGGGATAGGGGTGGCTACACCTTC CASSQDGDRGGYTF
TRBD1 TRBJ1-2 TRBV28 few TGTGCCAGCAGGAGAACAGGGGACTATGGCTACACCTTC CASRRTGDYGYTF
NA TRBJ1-6 TRBV28 NA TGTGCCAGCAGTGTACAGTATTCACCCCTCAACTTT CASSVQYSPLNF
NA TRBJ2-3 TRBV27 NA TGTGCCAGCAGTGCCTATAGCACAGATACGCAGTATTTT CASSAYSTDTQYF
TRBD1 TRBJ1-1 TRBV10-3 NA TGTGCCACCACGCTCGGCGACAGGGGCTCGAACACTGAAGCTTTCTTT CATTLGDRGSNTEAFF
TRBD1 TRBJ2-3 TRBV5-4 NA TGTGCCAGCAGCTTGTTGGCAGGGGGAACAGATACGCAGTATTTT CASSLLAGGTDTQYF
NA TRBJ2-7 TRBV7-8 NA TGTGCCAGCAGCACGTCCACGGGGTCCTACGAGCAGTACTTC CASSTSTGSYEQYF
NA TRBJ1-1 TRBV5-1 many TGCGCCAGCAGCTTGGATCTTATGAACACTGAAGCTTTCTTT CASSLDLMNTEAFF
TRBD1 TRBJ2-5 TRBV30 NA TGTGCCCGGTCGACAGGGATTATGGAGACCCAGTACTTC CARSTGIMETQYF
NA TRBJ2-1 TRBV20-1 NA TGCAGTGCGAGGGGGAGTAATGAGCAGTTCTTC CSARGSNEQFF
NA TRBJ2-5 TRBV9 NA TGTGCCAGCAGCACTAGCCCGGGACAGCAAGAGACCCAGTACTTC CASSTSPGQQETQYF
NA TRBJ1-4 TRBV19 NA TGTGCCAGTAGTGGAGATCTTGATAATGAAAAACTGTTTTTT CASSGDLDNEKLFF
NA TRBJ2-1 TRBV27 NA TGTGCCAGCAGTTGGGGCGGGGGCTTATACAATGAGCAGTTCTTC CASSWGGGLYNEQFF
TRBD1 TRBJ2-1 TRBV4-2 NA TGTGCCAGCAGCCAAGATAAGGGGGCACCCTACAATGAGCAGTTCTTC CASSQDKGAPYNEQFF
TRBD2 TRBJ2-3 TRBV5-6 once TGTGCCAGCAGCCCCCCACAGAGTGGCGGGAGGGAAAATACGCAGTATTTT CASSPPQSGGRENTQYF
NA TRBJ2-7 TRBV7-9 NA TGTGCCAGCAGCTCACGCACACAGGGATCCTACGAGCAGTACTTC CASSSRTQGSYEQYF
NA TRBJ2-7 TRBV6-1 NA TGTGCCAGCCATCCGGGACATCTTTACGAGCAGTACTTC CASHPGHLYEQYF
TRBD1 TRBJ1-1 TRBV28 NA TGTGCCAGCAGTTCGCGGACAGGGGTGGGGACTGAAGCTTTCTTT CASSSRTGVGTEAFF
NA TRBJ2-7 TRBV11-2 NA TGTGCCAGCACCGGGGCAGGGGGGTACGAGCAGTACTTC CASTGAGGYEQYF
NA TRBJ2-3 TRBV7-2 NA TGTGCCAGCAGCTTACGGAGGGGGGGCGATACGCAGTATTTT CASSLRRGGDTQYF